Listed below are T cell receptor beta chains from one sample, sequenced in a study of vaccination and CD4 T cells after COVID-19. These receptors have no known antigen. TCRdb re-derived calls from the PCR reads in MiXCR, one entry per CDR3 protein. The sample has about 11,000 distinct CDR3 sequences; less than 35% are singletons. Sequenced material: cultured CD4+ T cells from blood. The receptor source for this set is a human donor with COVID-19. CDR3s include the opening cysteine and the closing phenylalanine or tryptophan. The order of the fields is CDR3 length, clone size, V gene, J gene, D gene, CDR3 DNA, CDR3 protein. D genes are given only for firm matches. Clone size appears in some rows only: once, few, many, or a class for an expanded clone.

len: 16; abundance: few; v_gene: TRBV5-4; j_gene: TRBJ2-3; d_gene: NA; CDR3nt: TGTGCCAGCAGCTTGGAACAGGCCAGGAGCACAGATACGCAGTATTTT; CDR3aa: CASSLEQARSTDTQYF
len: 12; abundance: NA; v_gene: TRBV7-2; j_gene: TRBJ2-3; d_gene: NA; CDR3nt: TGTGCCAGCAGCTCCTACACAGATACGCAGTATTTT; CDR3aa: CASSSYTDTQYF
len: 13; abundance: medium-sized; v_gene: TRBV20-1; j_gene: TRBJ1-5; d_gene: TRBD1; CDR3nt: TGCAGTGCTACCCGACAGGGGGATCAGCCCCAGCATTTT; CDR3aa: CSATRQGDQPQHF
len: 16; abundance: few; v_gene: TRBV2; j_gene: TRBJ1-6; d_gene: NA; CDR3nt: TGTGCCAGCAGTACGGGCAGGGCTCAGGTTAATTCACCCCTCCACTTT; CDR3aa: CASSTGRAQVNSPLHF
len: 15; abundance: NA; v_gene: TRBV6-2/TRBV6-3; j_gene: TRBJ2-2; d_gene: TRBD2; CDR3nt: TGTGCCAGCAGTTACGTGGGACTAGGCTCCGGGGAGCTGTTTTTT; CDR3aa: CASSYVGLGSGELFF
len: 14; abundance: NA; v_gene: TRBV5-8; j_gene: TRBJ1-2; d_gene: NA; CDR3nt: TGTGCCAGCAGCTTTCCGGGACGGAACTATGGCTACACCTTC; CDR3aa: CASSFPGRNYGYTF
len: 11; abundance: hyperexpanded; v_gene: TRBV11-2; j_gene: TRBJ2-7; d_gene: NA; CDR3nt: TGTGCCAGCAGCTCGACCTACGAGCAGTACTTC; CDR3aa: CASSSTYEQYF
len: 14; abundance: NA; v_gene: TRBV20-1; j_gene: TRBJ2-3; d_gene: NA; CDR3nt: TGCAGTGCTCCGGACAAACTACTTCAGTGGACGCAGTATTTT; CDR3aa: CSAPDKLLQWTQYF
len: 16; abundance: few; v_gene: TRBV6-5; j_gene: TRBJ1-3; d_gene: NA; CDR3nt: TGTGCCAGCAGTTACGGTGGGGAAACGCCTGGAAACACCATATATTTT; CDR3aa: CASSYGGETPGNTIYF
len: 12; abundance: NA; v_gene: TRBV19; j_gene: TRBJ2-5; d_gene: NA; CDR3nt: TGTGCCACGTCCAGTCCGGGAGAGACCCAGTACTTC; CDR3aa: CATSSPGETQYF
len: 14; abundance: few; v_gene: TRBV5-6; j_gene: TRBJ1-2; d_gene: NA; CDR3nt: TGTGCCAGCAGCTTGGTGGATAGTGACTATGGCTACACCTTC; CDR3aa: CASSLVDSDYGYTF
len: 15; abundance: NA; v_gene: TRBV12-3/TRBV12-4; j_gene: TRBJ2-4; d_gene: TRBD2; CDR3nt: TGTGCCAGCAGTTTAGTTGGGGAGGGTTGGGACATTCAGTACTTC; CDR3aa: CASSLVGEGWDIQYF
len: 19; abundance: NA; v_gene: TRBV6-1; j_gene: TRBJ2-4; d_gene: NA; CDR3nt: TGTGCCAGCAGTGTCCCGACAGGGGAAGGGCGGGGGGGCCAAAACATTCAGTACTTC; CDR3aa: CASSVPTGEGRGGQNIQYF
len: 15; abundance: NA; v_gene: TRBV6-2/TRBV6-3; j_gene: TRBJ1-1; d_gene: NA; CDR3nt: TGTGCCAGCAGTTACTCCGGGAGGATGAACACTGAAGCTTTCTTT; CDR3aa: CASSYSGRMNTEAFF
len: 15; abundance: NA; v_gene: TRBV10-3; j_gene: TRBJ1-2; d_gene: NA; CDR3nt: TGTGCCATCAGTGAGACACAGGGAGAGGTCTATGGCTACACCTTC; CDR3aa: CAISETQGEVYGYTF
len: 11; abundance: once; v_gene: TRBV30; j_gene: TRBJ2-3; d_gene: NA; CDR3nt: TGTGCCTGGAGTCCCGCAGATACGCAGTATTTT; CDR3aa: CAWSPADTQYF
len: 16; abundance: once; v_gene: TRBV23-1; j_gene: TRBJ1-5; d_gene: NA; CDR3nt: TGCGCCAGCAGTGGGCAGGGCTTCCCCCTACATCAGCCCCAGCATTTT; CDR3aa: CASSGQGFPLHQPQHF
len: 11; abundance: few; v_gene: TRBV14; j_gene: TRBJ2-3; d_gene: NA; CDR3nt: TGTGCCAGCAGCCTGAGGAGTACGCAGTATTTT; CDR3aa: CASSLRSTQYF
len: 13; abundance: NA; v_gene: TRBV29-1; j_gene: TRBJ2-3; d_gene: TRBD2; CDR3nt: TGCAGCGTTGACGGGGGGGCAAAAGATACGCAGTATTTT; CDR3aa: CSVDGGAKDTQYF
len: 14; abundance: NA; v_gene: TRBV20-1; j_gene: TRBJ2-4; d_gene: TRBD1; CDR3nt: TGCAGTGCCGAAGGACAGGGAGGTTTGGACATTCAGTACTTC; CDR3aa: CSAEGQGGLDIQYF
len: 12; abundance: NA; v_gene: TRBV2; j_gene: TRBJ2-5; d_gene: TRBD1; CDR3nt: TGTGCCAGCAGTGGACAGGGGGGGTCCCAGTACTTC; CDR3aa: CASSGQGGSQYF
len: 14; abundance: NA; v_gene: TRBV18; j_gene: TRBJ1-2; d_gene: NA; CDR3nt: TGTGCCAGCTCACCAGCCGGGACCATTATAGGCTACACCTTC; CDR3aa: CASSPAGTIIGYTF
len: 14; abundance: NA; v_gene: TRBV5-1; j_gene: TRBJ1-3; d_gene: NA; CDR3nt: TGCGCCAGCAGTCAACAGAGCTCTGGAAACACCATATATTTT; CDR3aa: CASSQQSSGNTIYF